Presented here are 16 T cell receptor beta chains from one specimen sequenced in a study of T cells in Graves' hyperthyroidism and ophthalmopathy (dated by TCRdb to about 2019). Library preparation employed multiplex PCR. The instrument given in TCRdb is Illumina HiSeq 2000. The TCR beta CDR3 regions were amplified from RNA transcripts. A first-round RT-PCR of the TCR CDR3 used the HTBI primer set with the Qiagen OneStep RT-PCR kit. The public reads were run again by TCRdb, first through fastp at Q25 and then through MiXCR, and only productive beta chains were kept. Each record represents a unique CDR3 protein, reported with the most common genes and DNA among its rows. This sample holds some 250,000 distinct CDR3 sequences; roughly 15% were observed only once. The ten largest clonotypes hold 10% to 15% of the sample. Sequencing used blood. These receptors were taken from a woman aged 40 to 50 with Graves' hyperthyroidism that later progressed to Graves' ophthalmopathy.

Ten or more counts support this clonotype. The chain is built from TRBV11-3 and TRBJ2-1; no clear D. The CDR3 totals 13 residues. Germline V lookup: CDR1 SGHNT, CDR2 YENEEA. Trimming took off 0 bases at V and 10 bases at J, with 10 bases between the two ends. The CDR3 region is CASSLDRVGEQFF. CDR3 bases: TGTGCCAGCAGCTTAGATCGGGTGGGAGAGCAGTTCTTC. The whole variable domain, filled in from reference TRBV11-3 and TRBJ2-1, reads EAGVVQSPRYKIIEKKQPVAFWCNPISGHNTLYWYLQNLGQGPELLIRYENEEAVDDSQLPKDRFSAERLKGVDSTLKIQPAELGDSAVYLCASSLDRVGEQFFGPGTRLTVL.

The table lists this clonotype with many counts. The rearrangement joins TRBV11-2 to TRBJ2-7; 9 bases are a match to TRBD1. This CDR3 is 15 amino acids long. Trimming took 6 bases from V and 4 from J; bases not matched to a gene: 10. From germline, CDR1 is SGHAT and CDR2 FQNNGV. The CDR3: CASRIPRDRDYEQYF. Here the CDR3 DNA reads TGTGCCAGCAGAATTCCCCGGGACAGGGATTACGAGCAGTACTTC.

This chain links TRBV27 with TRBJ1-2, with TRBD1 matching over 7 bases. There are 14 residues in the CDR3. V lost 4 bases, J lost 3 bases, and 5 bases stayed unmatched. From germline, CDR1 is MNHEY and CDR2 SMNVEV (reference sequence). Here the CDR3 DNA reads TGTGCCAGCAGTTGGGACAGAGAAGACTATGGCTACACCTTC. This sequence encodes CASSWDREDYGYTF.

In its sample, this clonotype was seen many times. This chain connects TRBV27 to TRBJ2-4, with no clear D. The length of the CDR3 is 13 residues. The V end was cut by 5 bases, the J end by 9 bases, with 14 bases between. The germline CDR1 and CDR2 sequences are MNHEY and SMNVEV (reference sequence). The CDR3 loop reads CASSPISLAIQYF. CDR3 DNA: TGTGCCAGCAGTCCGATATCCCTGGCCATTCAGTACTTC.

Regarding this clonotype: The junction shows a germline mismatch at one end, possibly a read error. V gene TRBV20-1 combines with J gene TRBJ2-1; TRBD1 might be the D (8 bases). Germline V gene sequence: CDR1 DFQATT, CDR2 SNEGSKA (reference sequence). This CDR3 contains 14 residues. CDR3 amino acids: CGALTGEGYNEQFF. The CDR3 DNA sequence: TGCGGTGCTTTGACAGGGGAGGGATACAATGAGCAGTTCTTC.

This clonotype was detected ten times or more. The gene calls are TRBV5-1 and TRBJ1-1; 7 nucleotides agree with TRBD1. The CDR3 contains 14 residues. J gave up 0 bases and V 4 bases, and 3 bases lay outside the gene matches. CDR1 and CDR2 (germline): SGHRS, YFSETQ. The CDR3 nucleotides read TGCGCCAGCAGCCCGGGACAGATGAACACTGAAGCTTTCTTT. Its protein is CASSPGQMNTEAFF.

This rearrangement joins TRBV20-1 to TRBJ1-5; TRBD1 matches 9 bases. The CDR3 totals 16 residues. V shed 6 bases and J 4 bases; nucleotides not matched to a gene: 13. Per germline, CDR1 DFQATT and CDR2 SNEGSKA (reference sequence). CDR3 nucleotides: TGCAGTGCATTGGACAGGGGAAGGGGCCCGAATCAGCCCCAGCATTTT. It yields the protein CSALDRGRGPNQPQHF.

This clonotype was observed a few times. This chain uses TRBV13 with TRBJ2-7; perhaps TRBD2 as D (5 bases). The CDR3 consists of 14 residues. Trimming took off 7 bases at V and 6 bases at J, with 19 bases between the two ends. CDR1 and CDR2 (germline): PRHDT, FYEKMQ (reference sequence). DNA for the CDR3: TGTGCCAGCACCAAAGAGGGCAGGTTAGGCGAGCAGTACTTC. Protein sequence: CASTKEGRLGEQYF.

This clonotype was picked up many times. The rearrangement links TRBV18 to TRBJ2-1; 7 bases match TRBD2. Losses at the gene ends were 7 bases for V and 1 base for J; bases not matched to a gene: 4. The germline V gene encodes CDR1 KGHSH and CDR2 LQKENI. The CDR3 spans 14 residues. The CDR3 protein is CASWPGLSYNEQFF. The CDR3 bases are TGTGCCAGCTGGCCGGGACTATCCTACAATGAGCAGTTCTTC.

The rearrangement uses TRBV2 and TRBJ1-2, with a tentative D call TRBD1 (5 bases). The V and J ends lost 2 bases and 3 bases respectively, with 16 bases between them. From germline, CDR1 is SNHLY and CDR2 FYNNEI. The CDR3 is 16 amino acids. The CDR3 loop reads CASSEYGTSGDYGYTF. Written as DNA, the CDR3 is TGTGCCAGCAGTGAATACGGGACGAGTGGGGACTATGGCTACACCTTC.

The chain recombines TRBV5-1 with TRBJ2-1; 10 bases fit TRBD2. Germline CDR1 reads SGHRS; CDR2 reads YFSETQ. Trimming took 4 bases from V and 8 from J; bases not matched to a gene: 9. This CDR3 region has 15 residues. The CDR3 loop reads CASSPAGGFVDEQFF. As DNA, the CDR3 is TGCGCCAGCAGCCCAGCGGGAGGGTTTGTAGATGAGCAGTTCTTC. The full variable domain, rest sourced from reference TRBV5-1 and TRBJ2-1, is KAGVTQTPRYLIKTRGQQVTLSCSPISGHRSVSWYQQTPGQGLQFLFEYFSETQRNKGNFPGRFSGRQFSNSRSEMNVSTLELGDSALYLCASSPAGGFVDEQFFGPGTRLTVL.

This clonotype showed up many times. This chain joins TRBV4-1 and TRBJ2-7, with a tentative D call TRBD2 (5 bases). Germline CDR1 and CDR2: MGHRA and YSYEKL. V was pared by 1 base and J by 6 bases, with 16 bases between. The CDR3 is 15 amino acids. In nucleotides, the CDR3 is TGCGCCAGCAGCCAAGCCCCCAGATCCGGAGGCGAGCAGTACTTC. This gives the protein CASSQAPRSGGEQYF.

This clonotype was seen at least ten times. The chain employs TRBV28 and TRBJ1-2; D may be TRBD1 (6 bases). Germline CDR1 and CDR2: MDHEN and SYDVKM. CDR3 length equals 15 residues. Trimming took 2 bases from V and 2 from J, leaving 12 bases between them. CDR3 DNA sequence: TGTGCCAGCAGTTTACACAGGGTCCCAAACTATGGCTACACCTTC. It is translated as CASSLHRVPNYGYTF.

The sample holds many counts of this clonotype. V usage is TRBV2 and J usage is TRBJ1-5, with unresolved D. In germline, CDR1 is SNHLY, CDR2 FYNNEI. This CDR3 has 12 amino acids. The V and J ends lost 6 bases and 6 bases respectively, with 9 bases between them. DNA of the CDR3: TGTGCCAGCAGCATCTTTAGTCAGCCCCAGCATTTT. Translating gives CASSIFSQPQHF.

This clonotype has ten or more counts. The CDR3 region has the DNA TGTGCCAGCAGAGGTACAGGGAACCAGCATTTT. Its protein product is CASRGTGNQHF. The chain carries TRBV28 and TRBJ1-5; TRBD1 is a possible D gene (6 bases). Germline CDR1 is MDHEN and CDR2 is SYDVKM. The CDR3 is 11 amino acids. V shed 6 bases and J shed 12 bases, with 12 bases lying between them.

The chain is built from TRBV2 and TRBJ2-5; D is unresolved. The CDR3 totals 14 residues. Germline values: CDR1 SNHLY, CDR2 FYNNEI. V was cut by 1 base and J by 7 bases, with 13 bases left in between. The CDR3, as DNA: TGTGCCAGCAGTGAAGTCGCCTCCTTGGGGACCCAGTACTTC. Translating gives CASSEVASLGTQYF.